The 2 T cell receptor beta chains listed next were all sequenced from one sample in a study of shared clonotypes between healthy human individuals (dated by TCRdb to 2020 to 2021). The protocol used for the library was the immunoSEQ multiplex PCR assay. TCRdb obtained this table from immuneACCESS and retained in-frame rearrangements with V and J assigned. These tables miss some clones; where compared with another copy, unresolved V genes account for less than half of the shortfall, and the remainder is unexplained. In this sample the table shows about 2 million clones, just under 95% of which occur a single time. Approximately 1.2% of the sample is held by the ten biggest clonotypes. CD8 naive samples consisted of CD45RO-negative cells that were positively selected for CCR7, yielding a CD45RA+CCR7+ population without TemRA cells. The sequenced sample was naive CD8+ T cells sorted from blood. Taken with the paper, the label for cell subset or site translates to: CD45RA+CCR7+. These TCRs come from a man aged 18 to 29 in good health.

The rearrangement uses TRBV4-2 and TRBJ1-1; the D gene is possibly TRBD1 (5 bases). The V end was cut by 0 bases, the J end by 1 base, with 12 bases between. Germline CDR1 and CDR2: LGHNA and YNFKEQ. The CDR3 is made up of 16 amino acids. CDR3 nucleotide sequence: TGTGCCAGCAGCCAAGAGGGGGAGGCAGGGAACACTGAAGCTTTCTTT. This encodes CASSQEGEAGNTEAFF.

V is TRBV6-1 and J is TRBJ1-1, with a weak D call TRBD1 (6 bases). Trimming took 7 bases from V and 5 from J, leaving 17 bases between them. Looked up from germline, CDR1 is MNHNS and CDR2 is SASEGT. The CDR3 has 14 residues. CDR3 bases: TGTGCCAGCATCCCGGGCAGGGGTTATACTGAAGCTTTCTTT. Its protein is CASIPGRGYTEAFF.